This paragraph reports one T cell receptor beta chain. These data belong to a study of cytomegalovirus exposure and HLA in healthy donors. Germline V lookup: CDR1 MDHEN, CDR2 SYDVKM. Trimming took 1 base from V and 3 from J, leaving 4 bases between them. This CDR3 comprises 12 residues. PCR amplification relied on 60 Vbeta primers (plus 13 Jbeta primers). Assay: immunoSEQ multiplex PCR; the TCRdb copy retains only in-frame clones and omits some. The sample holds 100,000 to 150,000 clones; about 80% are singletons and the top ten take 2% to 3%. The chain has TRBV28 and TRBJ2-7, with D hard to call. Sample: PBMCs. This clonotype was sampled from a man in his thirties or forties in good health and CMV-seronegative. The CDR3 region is CASSLSLYEQYF. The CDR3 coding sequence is TGTGCCAGCAGTTTATCCCTCTACGAGCAGTACTTC.